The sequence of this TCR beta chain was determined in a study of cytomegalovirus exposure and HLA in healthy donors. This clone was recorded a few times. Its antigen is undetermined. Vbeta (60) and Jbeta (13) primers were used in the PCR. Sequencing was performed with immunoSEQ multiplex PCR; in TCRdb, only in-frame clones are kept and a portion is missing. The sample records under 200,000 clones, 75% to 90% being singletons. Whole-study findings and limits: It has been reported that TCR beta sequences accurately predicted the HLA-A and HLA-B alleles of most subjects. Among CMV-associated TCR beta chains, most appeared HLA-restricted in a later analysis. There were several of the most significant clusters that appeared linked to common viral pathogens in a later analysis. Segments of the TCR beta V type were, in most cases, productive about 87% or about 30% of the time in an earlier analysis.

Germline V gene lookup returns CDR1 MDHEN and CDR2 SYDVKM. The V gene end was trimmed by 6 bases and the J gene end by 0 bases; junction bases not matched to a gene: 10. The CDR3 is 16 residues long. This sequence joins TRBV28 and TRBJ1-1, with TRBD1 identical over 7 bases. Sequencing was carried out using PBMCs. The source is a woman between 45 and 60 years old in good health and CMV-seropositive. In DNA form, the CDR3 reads TGTGCCAGCAGGCCGCAGACAGGGCTAATGAACACTGAAGCTTTCTTT. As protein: CASRPQTGLMNTEAFF.